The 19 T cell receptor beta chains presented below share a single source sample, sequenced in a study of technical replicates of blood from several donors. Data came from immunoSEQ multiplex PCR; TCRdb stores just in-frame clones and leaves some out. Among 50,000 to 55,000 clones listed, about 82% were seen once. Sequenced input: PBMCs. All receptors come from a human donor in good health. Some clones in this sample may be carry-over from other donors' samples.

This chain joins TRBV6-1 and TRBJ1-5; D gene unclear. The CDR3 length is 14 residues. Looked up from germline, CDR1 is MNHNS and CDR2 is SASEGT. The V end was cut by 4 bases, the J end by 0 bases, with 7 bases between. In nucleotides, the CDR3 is TGTGCCAGCAGTGTTCAGAATAGCAATCAGCCCCAGCATTTT. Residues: CASSVQNSNQPQHF.

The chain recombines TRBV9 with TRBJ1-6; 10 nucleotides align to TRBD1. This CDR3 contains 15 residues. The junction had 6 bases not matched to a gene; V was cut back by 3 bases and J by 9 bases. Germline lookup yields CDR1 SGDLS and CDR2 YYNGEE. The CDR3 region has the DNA TGTGCCAGCAGCGCCGAAGGGACAGGGGTTTCACCCCTCCACTTT. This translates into CASSAEGTGVSPLHF.

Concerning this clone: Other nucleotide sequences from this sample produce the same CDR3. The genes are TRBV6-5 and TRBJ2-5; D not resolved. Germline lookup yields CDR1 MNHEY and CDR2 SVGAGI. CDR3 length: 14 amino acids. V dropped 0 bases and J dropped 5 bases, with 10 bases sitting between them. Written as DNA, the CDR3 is TGTGCCAGCAGTTACTCGACTGCCCAGGAGACCCAGTACTTC. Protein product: CASSYSTAQETQYF.

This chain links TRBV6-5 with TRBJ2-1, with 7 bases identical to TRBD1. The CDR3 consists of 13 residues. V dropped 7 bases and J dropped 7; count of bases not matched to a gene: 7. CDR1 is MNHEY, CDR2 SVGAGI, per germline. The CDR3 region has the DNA TGTGCCAGCACCCGACAGGGACAAAATGAGCAGTTCTTC. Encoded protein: CASTRQGQNEQFF.

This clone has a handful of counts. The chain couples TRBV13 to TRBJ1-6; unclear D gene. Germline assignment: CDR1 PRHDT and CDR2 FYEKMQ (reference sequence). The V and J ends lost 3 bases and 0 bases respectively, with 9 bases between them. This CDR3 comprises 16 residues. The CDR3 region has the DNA TGTGCCAGCAGCTTTGGTTGGAGCTCCTATAATTCACCCCTCCACTTT. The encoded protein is CASSFGWSSYNSPLHF.

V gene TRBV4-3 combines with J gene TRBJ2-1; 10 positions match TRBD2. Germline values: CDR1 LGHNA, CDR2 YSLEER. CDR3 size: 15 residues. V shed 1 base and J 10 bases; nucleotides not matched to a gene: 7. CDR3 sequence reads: CASSQGSGGSWEQFF. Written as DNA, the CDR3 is TGCGCCAGCAGCCAAGGTAGCGGGGGGTCCTGGGAGCAGTTCTTC.

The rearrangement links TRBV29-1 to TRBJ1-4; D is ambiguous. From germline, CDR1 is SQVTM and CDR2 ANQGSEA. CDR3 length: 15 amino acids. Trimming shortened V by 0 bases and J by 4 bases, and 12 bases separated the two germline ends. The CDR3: CSVEDNTGFNEKLFF. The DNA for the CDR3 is TGCAGCGTTGAAGATAACACGGGATTTAATGAAAAACTGTTTTTT.

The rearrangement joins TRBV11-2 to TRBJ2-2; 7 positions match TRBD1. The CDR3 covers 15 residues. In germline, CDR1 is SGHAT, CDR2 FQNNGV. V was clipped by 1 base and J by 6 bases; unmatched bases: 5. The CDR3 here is CASSLVVGGAGELFF. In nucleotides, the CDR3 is TGTGCCAGCAGCTTAGTGGTAGGGGGCGCCGGGGAGCTGTTTTTT.

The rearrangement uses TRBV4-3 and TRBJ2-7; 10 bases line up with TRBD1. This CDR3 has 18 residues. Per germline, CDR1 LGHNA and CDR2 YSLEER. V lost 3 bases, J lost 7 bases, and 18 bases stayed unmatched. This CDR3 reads CASSQEEFPPGQGKEQYF. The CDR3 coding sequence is TGCGCCAGCAGCCAGGAAGAATTTCCACCGGGACAGGGGAAGGAGCAGTACTTC.

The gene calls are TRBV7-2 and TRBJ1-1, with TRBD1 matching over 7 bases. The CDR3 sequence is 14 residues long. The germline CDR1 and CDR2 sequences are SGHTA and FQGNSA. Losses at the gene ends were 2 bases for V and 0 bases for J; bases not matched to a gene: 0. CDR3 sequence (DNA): TGTGCCAGCAGCTTACAGGGGGTGAACACTGAAGCTTTCTTT. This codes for CASSLQGVNTEAFF. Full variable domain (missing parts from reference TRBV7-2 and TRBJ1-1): GAGVSQSPSNKVTEKGKDVELRCDPISGHTALYWYRQSLGQGLEFLIYFQGNSAPDKSGLPSDRFSAERTGGSVSTLTIQRTQQEDSAVYLCASSLQGVNTEAFFGQGTRLTVV.

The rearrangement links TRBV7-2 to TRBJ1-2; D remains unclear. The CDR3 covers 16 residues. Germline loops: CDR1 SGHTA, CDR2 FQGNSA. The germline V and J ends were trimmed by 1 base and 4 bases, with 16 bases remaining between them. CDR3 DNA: TGTGCCAGCAGCTTAGAATTTAAGTCACAGAGCTATGGCTACACCTTC. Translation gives CASSLEFKSQSYGYTF.

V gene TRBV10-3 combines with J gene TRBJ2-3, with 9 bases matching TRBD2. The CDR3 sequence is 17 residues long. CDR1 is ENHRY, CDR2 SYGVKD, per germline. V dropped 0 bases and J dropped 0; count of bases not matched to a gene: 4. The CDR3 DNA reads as TGTGCCATCAGTGAGTCGGCTAGCGGGGCTAGCACAGATACGCAGTATTTT. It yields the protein CAISESASGASTDTQYF.

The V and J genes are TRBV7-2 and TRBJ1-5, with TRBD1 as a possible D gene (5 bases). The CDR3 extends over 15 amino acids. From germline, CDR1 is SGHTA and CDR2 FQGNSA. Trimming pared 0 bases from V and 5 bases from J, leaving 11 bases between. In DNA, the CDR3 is TGTGCCAGCAGCTTAGCGCGACAGATATATCAGCCCCAGCATTTT. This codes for CASSLARQIYQPQHF.

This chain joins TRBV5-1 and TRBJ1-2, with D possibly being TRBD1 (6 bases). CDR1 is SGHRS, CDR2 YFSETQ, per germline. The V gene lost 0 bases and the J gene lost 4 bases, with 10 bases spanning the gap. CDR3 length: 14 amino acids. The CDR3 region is CASSLAQGSYGYTF. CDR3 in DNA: TGCGCCAGCAGCTTGGCCCAGGGGAGCTATGGCTACACCTTC.

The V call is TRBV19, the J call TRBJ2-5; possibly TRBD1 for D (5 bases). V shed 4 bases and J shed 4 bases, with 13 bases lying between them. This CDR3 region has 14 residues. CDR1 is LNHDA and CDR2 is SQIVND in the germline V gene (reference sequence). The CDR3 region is CASSRELGAETQYF. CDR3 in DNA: TGTGCCAGTAGTAGGGAATTAGGGGCAGAGACCCAGTACTTC.

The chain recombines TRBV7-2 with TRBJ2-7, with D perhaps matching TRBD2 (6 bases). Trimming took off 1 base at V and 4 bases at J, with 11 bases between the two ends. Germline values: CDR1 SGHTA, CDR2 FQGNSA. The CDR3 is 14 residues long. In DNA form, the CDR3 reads TGTGCCAGCAGCTTAGAACGGGGACTTTACGAGCAGTACTTC. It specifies CASSLERGLYEQYF.

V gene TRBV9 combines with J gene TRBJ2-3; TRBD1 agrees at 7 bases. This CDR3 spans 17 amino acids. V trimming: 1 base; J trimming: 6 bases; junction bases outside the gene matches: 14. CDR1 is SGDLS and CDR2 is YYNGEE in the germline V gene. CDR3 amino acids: CASSVTAWGQRTDTQYF. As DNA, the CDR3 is TGTGCCAGCAGCGTAACGGCGTGGGGACAGAGGACCGATACGCAGTATTTT.

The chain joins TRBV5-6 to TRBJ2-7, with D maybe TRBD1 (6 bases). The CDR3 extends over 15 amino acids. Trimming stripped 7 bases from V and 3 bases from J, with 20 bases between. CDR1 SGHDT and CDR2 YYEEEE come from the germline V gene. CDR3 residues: CASGRIWGTNYEQYF. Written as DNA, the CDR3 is TGTGCCAGCGGTAGAATCTGGGGGACAAACTACGAGCAGTACTTC.

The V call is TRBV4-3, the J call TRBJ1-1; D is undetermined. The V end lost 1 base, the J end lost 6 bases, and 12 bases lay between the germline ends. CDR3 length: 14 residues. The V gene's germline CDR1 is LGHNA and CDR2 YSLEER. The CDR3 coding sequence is TGCGCCAGCAGCCAAGGGTCAGGATCGGCTGAAGCTTTCTTT. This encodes CASSQGSGSAEAFF.